The 2 T cell receptor beta chains reported below all come from one sample, sequenced in a study of patients and donors after allogeneic stem cell transplantation. In TCRdb, the RT-PCR reads were re-called with MiXCR into one record per CDR3 protein. The sample lists about a million distinct CDR3 sequences, under 20% occurring once. Sequencing was done on a sample of blood, either unsorted or a sorted T cell fraction (not recorded which). The receptor source for this set is a human donor who was either an allogeneic HSCT recipient or a stem cell or donor lymphocyte infusion donor (not recorded which). It is not recorded whose cells these are; they may come from a transplant donor.

This clonotype was seen a few times. This chain uses TRBV14 with TRBJ2-3; 8 bases agree with TRBD2. In germline, CDR1 is SGHDN, CDR2 FVKESK. The J segment lost 4 bases and the V segment lost 4 bases, leaving 10 bases of the junction unmatched. This CDR3 is 16 amino acids long. Here the CDR3 reads CASSPVSGRRADTQYF. CDR3 DNA sequence: TGTGCCAGCAGCCCCGTCAGCGGGAGACGGGCAGATACGCAGTATTTT.

This clonotype was counted at least ten times. V usage is TRBV20-1 and J usage is TRBJ2-1; 11 nucleotides agree with TRBD2. The CDR3 extends over 14 amino acids. Germline CDR1 is DFQATT and CDR2 is SNEGSKA (reference sequence). The junction had 7 bases not matched to a gene; V was cut back by 3 bases and J by 9 bases. CDR3 sequence reads: CSASSLAGGIEQFF. For the CDR3, the DNA is TGCAGTGCTAGTAGTCTAGCGGGAGGTATTGAGCAGTTCTTC.